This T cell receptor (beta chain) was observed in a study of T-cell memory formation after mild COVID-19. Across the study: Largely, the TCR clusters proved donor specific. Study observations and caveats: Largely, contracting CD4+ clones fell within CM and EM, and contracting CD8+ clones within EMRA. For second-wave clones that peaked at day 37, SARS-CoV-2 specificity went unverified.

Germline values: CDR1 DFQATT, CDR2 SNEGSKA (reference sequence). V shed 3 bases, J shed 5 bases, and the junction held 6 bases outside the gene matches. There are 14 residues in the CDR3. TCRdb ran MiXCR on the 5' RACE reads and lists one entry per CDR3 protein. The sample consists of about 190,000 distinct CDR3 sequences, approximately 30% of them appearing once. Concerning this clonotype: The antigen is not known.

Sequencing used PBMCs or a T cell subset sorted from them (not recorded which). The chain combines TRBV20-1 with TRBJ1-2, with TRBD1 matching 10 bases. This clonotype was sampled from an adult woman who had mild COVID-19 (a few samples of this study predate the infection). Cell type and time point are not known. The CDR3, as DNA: TGCAGTGCTAGGACAGGGGGCGCCGGTTATGGCTACACCTTC. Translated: CSARTGGAGYGYTF.